The rows below give T cell receptor beta chains drawn from one sample of a study of T cells in narcolepsy. The assay was immunoSEQ multiplex PCR, and TCRdb's table has in-frame clones only and misses some. The sample includes approximately 28,000 clones, 81% of them seen just once. What was sequenced was memory (CD45RA-) CD4+ T cells from blood. All receptors come from a human donor in good health. Each CDR3 is given with its conserved first and last residue. D genes are given only for firm matches. Clone size is stated in some rows and not others, as once, few, many or a class when expanded.

TRBJ1-5 | NA | NA | 12 | TRBV10-3 | TGTGCCATCAAGGGGAGCAATCAGCCCCAGCATTTT | CAIKGSNQPQHF
TRBJ1-4 | TRBD1 | NA | 18 | TRBV4-1 | TGCGCCAGCAGCCAGGAGAGGGACAGCCTCGGGTTAAAGGAAAAACTGTTTTTT | CASSQERDSLGLKEKLFF
TRBJ2-1 | TRBD2 | NA | 15 | TRBV19 | TGTGCCAGTAGTCCGGGGACTAGCGGGAGCTATGAGCAGTTCTTC | CASSPGTSGSYEQFF
TRBJ2-1 | NA | NA | 18 | TRBV12-5 | TGTGCTAGTGGTTTTATCGCCAGGGGATTAATCCCTCACAATGAGCAGTTCTTC | CASGFIARGLIPHNEQFF
TRBJ1-5 | NA | NA | 14 | TRBV30 | TGTGCCTGGAACCCAGGGAGCAGTGATCAGCCCCAGCATTTT | CAWNPGSSDQPQHF
TRBJ2-3 | TRBD2 | once | 18 | TRBV4-3 | TGCGCCAGCAGCCAAGATCTCACGCGGGGGGGCCGGACAGATACGCAGTATTTT | CASSQDLTRGGRTDTQYF
TRBJ2-2 | NA | NA | 14 | TRBV5-1 | TGCGCCAGCAGCTTGACGGGGGTTGTAAGGGAGCTGTTTTTT | CASSLTGVVRELFF
TRBJ2-5 | NA | once | 13 | TRBV6-5 | TGTGCCAGCAGAGGTGGGGGGAGAGAGACCCAGTACTTC | CASRGGGRETQYF
TRBJ2-1 | TRBD2 | NA | 15 | TRBV6-1 | TGTGCCAGCCTGCGCGGGAGCAACTCCTACAATGAGCAGTTCTTC | CASLRGSNSYNEQFF
TRBJ2-5 | TRBD2 | once | 15 | TRBV28 | TGTGCCAGCAGCCCCGGAGTAGCGGGATCAGAGACCCAGTACTTC | CASSPGVAGSETQYF
TRBJ2-7 | NA | NA | 14 | TRBV6-6 | TGTGCCAGCAGTTACTCCAGGCAAGCCTACGAGCAGTACTTC | CASSYSRQAYEQYF
TRBJ2-7 | TRBD1 | NA | 15 | TRBV6-6 | TGTGCCAGCAGCTCCCGACAGGGGAGCGTCTACGAGCAGTACTTC | CASSSRQGSVYEQYF
TRBJ2-3 | TRBD2 | NA | 15 | TRBV11-2 | TGTGCCAGCAGCTTCCTAGCGGGGTCCACAGATACGCAGTATTTT | CASSFLAGSTDTQYF
TRBJ1-1 | NA | NA | 15 | TRBV5-1 | TGCGCCAGCAGCTTGGGGGGACCGCCGGACACTGAAGCTTTCTTT | CASSLGGPPDTEAFF
TRBJ2-1 | NA | NA | 13 | TRBV6-1 | TGTGCCAGCAGTACTTTTTCGGGTAATGAGCAGTTCTTC | CASSTFSGNEQFF
TRBJ2-1 | NA | once | 15 | TRBV13 | TGTGCCAGCAGCTCCATAGCAGACTCCTACAATGAGCAGTTCTTC | CASSSIADSYNEQFF
TRBJ1-4 | NA | NA | 15 | TRBV5-1 | TGCGCCAGCAGCCCTCGGACAGCAGCCAGTGAAAAACTGTTTTTT | CASSPRTAASEKLFF
TRBJ2-7 | NA | few | 14 | TRBV5-4 | TGTGCCAGCAGCTTGGGGACCACCCACTACGAGCAGTACTTC | CASSLGTTHYEQYF
TRBJ1-4 | NA | NA | 15 | TRBV12-5 | TGTGCTAGTAATCCCGGGGGTCCCGTTAGTGAAAAACTGTTTTTT | CASNPGGPVSEKLFF
TRBJ2-1 | NA | NA | 18 | TRBV5-1 | TGCGCCAGCAGCGGAGTTAGGAAAGGGTCCACCTTCTACAATGAGCAGTTCTTC | CASSGVRKGSTFYNEQFF
TRBJ1-1 | NA | NA | 13 | TRBV7-8 | TGTGCCAGCAGCTCCTCCCTCGGGTCTGAAGCTTTCTTT | CASSSSLGSEAFF
TRBJ2-1 | NA | once | 14 | TRBV7-9 | TGTGCCAGCAGCTTAGCGTGGGGCCGCAATGAGCAGTTCTTC | CASSLAWGRNEQFF
TRBJ1-6 | NA | NA | 16 | TRBV10-3 | TGTGCCATCAGTGAGTCGCCAGGGAAGACAAATTCACCCCTCCACTTT | CAISESPGKTNSPLHF
TRBJ2-7 | TRBD2 | NA | 13 | TRBV6-6 | TGTGCCAGCAGTTCTAGCGGGAGCTACGAGCAGTACTTC | CASSSSGSYEQYF
TRBJ1-3 | NA | NA | 15 | TRBV5-1 | TGCGCCAGCAGCTTCGACGGGGCAGCTGGAAACACCATATATTTT | CASSFDGAAGNTIYF
TRBJ2-3 | TRBD1 | NA | 15 | TRBV7-8 | TGTGCCAGCAGCTTAGTAGGGGGCGGAACAGATACGCAGTATTTT | CASSLVGGGTDTQYF
TRBJ2-5 | NA | NA | 15 | TRBV7-6 | TGTGCCAGCAGCCCCTCGGTGCTAGTCCAAGAGACCCAGTACTTC | CASSPSVLVQETQYF
TRBJ2-3 | TRBD2 | NA | 13 | TRBV29-1 | TGCAGCGTTGACCTAGCGGGCACAGATACGCAGTATTTT | CSVDLAGTDTQYF
TRBJ2-7 | TRBD2 | NA | 14 | TRBV11-2 | TGTGCCAGCCGTGCTAGCGGGAATATCTACGAGCAGTACTTC | CASRASGNIYEQYF
TRBJ1-6 | NA | NA | 14 | TRBV27 | TGTGCCAGCAGTCCAGGGAGGAATAATTCACCCCTCCACTTT | CASSPGRNNSPLHF
TRBJ2-1 | TRBD2 | NA | 14 | TRBV7-3 | TGTGCCAGCAGCTCCGAGGGAGGGTACAATGAGCAGTTCTTC | CASSSEGGYNEQFF
TRBJ2-7 | TRBD1 | few | 13 | TRBV28 | TGTGCCACCAATAGAGGGGGCGGTTACGAGCAGTACTTC | CATNRGGGYEQYF
TRBJ1-5 | NA | NA | 15 | TRBV4-3 | TGCGCCAGCAGCCAAGATCGGGGGAAAGGACAGCCCCAGCATTTT | CASSQDRGKGQPQHF
TRBJ2-7 | NA | few | 15 | TRBV4-2 | TGTGCCAGCAGCCAAGTCCAAGGTAGCGACTACGAGCAGTACTTC | CASSQVQGSDYEQYF
TRBJ1-5 | TRBD1 | NA | 13 | TRBV7-2 | TGTGCCAGCAGCATGGACAGGAATCAGCCCCAGCATTTT | CASSMDRNQPQHF